Here is one T cell receptor (beta chain) with its context. V gave up 3 bases and J gave up 6 bases; unmatched junction bases: 7. Germline CDR1 SGDLS, CDR2 YYNGEE. The CDR3 loop spans 15 amino acids. The data were obtained in a study of blood T cell repertoires in COVID-19. As for the study in general: The origin of the acute and convalescent COVID-19 samples was the United States, Italy and Spain.

Original processing notes: Estimates of nucleated cell counts were drawn from the amplification of reference gene primers. Repertoires were generated with immunoSEQ multiplex PCR, while TCRdb's copy carries only in-frame clones and drops some. D and trimming come from the DNA, and the V and J calls and clone size come from that table. The sample yields under 350,000 clones, 90% seen once. The chain links TRBV9 to TRBJ1-5; 9 bases map to TRBD1. Sequencing used PBMCs or T cells enriched from blood (not recorded which). The source of this sequence is a man aged 55 to 69 who had recovered from COVID-19. The CDR3 here is CASSGPGQGGQPQHF. The CDR3 DNA is TGTGCCAGCAGCGGTCCGGGACAGGGTGGTCAGCCCCAGCATTTT.